The 12 T cell receptor beta chains below all came from one sample that was sequenced in a study. TCRdb itself ran the RT-PCR reads through MiXCR, one entry per CDR3 protein. The repertoire holds more than 600,000 distinct CDR3 sequences, approximately 15% seen once, with 3.6% in the top ten. The specimen sequenced was memory CD4+ T cells from blood. These receptors originate from a female donor in good health, serving as a healthy control.

This clonotype has a count of ten or more. At one boundary the junction diverges from the germline segment, which might be a read error. This sequence joins TRBV5-1 and TRBJ1-1; 10 bases match TRBD1. CDR1 and CDR2 (germline): SGHRS, YFSETQ. The CDR3 runs to 14 residues. CDR3 in amino acids: CASSFRDRGTEAFF. The CDR3 DNA is TGTGCCAGCAGTTTCCGGGACAGGGGAACTGAAGCTTTCTTT.

The J gene is TRBJ2-3, the V gene TRBV2; weak D call: TRBD1 (5 bases). The CDR3 runs to 14 residues. Per germline, CDR1 SNHLY and CDR2 FYNNEI. V lost 7 bases and J 0 bases, leaving 11 bases between the germline ends. CDR3 in DNA: TGTGCCAGCACGTGGGGCTCTAGCACAGATACGCAGTATTTT. Its translation is CASTWGSSTDTQYF.

This clonotype was counted at least ten times. This chain links TRBV7-3 with TRBJ2-1; 8 nucleotides match TRBD2. Per the germline V gene, CDR1 is SGHTA and CDR2 is FQGTGA. This CDR3 comprises 15 residues. V shed 4 bases and J 3 bases; nucleotides not matched to a gene: 5. This CDR3 reads CASSSGSGGYNEQFF. The CDR3 nucleotides read TGTGCCAGCAGCTCGGGGAGCGGGGGCTACAATGAGCAGTTCTTC.

This clonotype was counted between two and nine times. The chain carries TRBV28 and TRBJ2-3, with a possible D match to TRBD1 (6 bases). The CDR3 extends over 13 amino acids. The V gene lost 4 bases and the J gene lost 7 bases, with 12 bases spanning the gap. Germline loops: CDR1 MDHEN, CDR2 SYDVKM. CDR3 bases: TGTGCCAGCAGTTCCCACAGGGCGAATACGCAGTATTTT. It specifies CASSSHRANTQYF.

The chain is built from TRBV5-1 and TRBJ2-7, with unresolved D. Trimming left V 0 bases short and J 6 bases short, with 4 bases between. Germline CDR1 is SGHRS and CDR2 is YFSETQ. The CDR3 covers 11 residues. CDR3 residues: CASSLDTEQYF. Written as DNA, the CDR3 is TGCGCCAGCAGCTTGGATACCGAGCAGTACTTC.

The chain has TRBV27 and TRBJ1-2; D unresolved. The CDR3 loop spans 13 amino acids. V was pared by 6 bases and J by 4 bases, with 12 bases between. CDR1 MNHEY and CDR2 SMNVEV come from the germline V gene (reference sequence). The CDR3 bases are TGTGCCAGCAGAGTCGTAGGAAGCTATGGCTACACCTTC. Translating gives CASRVVGSYGYTF.

This clonotype was observed a few times. V gene TRBV20-1 combines with J gene TRBJ2-1; 15 bases agree with TRBD2. Trimming at V came to 6 bases and at J to 8 bases, leaving 8 bases not matched to a gene. The germline V gene encodes CDR1 DFQATT and CDR2 SNEGSKA (reference sequence). The CDR3 length is 15 residues. The DNA for the CDR3 is TGCAGTGCCCCGGGACTAGCGGGAGGCGGCTATGAGCAGTTCTTC. This codes for CSAPGLAGGGYEQFF.

This clonotype was recorded many times. The gene calls are TRBV20-1 and TRBJ2-1; D tentatively fits TRBD1 or TRBD2 (5 bases each). V was clipped by 3 bases and J by 5 bases, with 17 bases between them. The CDR3 is 15 amino acids. Germline CDR1 is DFQATT and CDR2 is SNEGSKA (reference sequence). The DNA of the CDR3 is TGCAGTGCTAGCCCCCGGGACCAACCCCACAATGAGCAGTTCTTC. Its translation: CSASPRDQPHNEQFF.

This sequence joins TRBV12-3 or TRBV12-4 and TRBJ2-7; D is undetermined. This CDR3 is built from 13 residues. Deletions cut 3 bases from V and 0 bases from J, with 6 bases between. The CDR3 nucleotides are TGTGCCAGCAGTTTTCAGATCTCCTACGAGCAGTACTTC. It codes for CASSFQISYEQYF.

This clonotype was seen only a few times. The chain joins TRBV6-5 to TRBJ1-6, with TRBD1 identical over 10 bases. This CDR3 comprises 15 residues. Germline trimming cut 4 bases from V and 11 bases from J; bases unmatched to any gene: 8. CDR1 and CDR2 from the germline V gene are MNHEY and SVGAGI. CDR3 loop: CASSFTGQGRAPLHF. The CDR3 DNA is TGTGCCAGCAGTTTCACGGGACAGGGGAGGGCACCCCTCCACTTT.

The chain has TRBV7-3 and TRBJ2-1; TRBD2 matches 11 bases. The CDR3 sequence is 17 residues long. J lost 8 bases, V lost 0 bases, and 9 bases had no gene match. Germline V gene sequence: CDR1 SGHTA, CDR2 FQGTGA. The CDR3 here is CASSLTSGRARDYEQFF. The CDR3 coding sequence is TGTGCCAGCAGCTTAACTAGCGGGAGGGCTCGGGATTATGAGCAGTTCTTC.

This clonotype was observed a few times. This chain links TRBV20-1 with TRBJ1-2, with no clear D. V gave up 2 bases and J gave up 2 bases, with 12 bases separating them. Germline assignment: CDR1 DFQATT and CDR2 SNEGSKA (reference sequence). The CDR3 is 14 residues long. The CDR3 sequence: CSARPQSVNYGYTF. DNA for the CDR3: TGCAGTGCTAGACCGCAATCCGTAAACTATGGCTACACCTTC.